The 22 T cell receptor beta chains listed next were all sequenced from one sample in a study of blood T cell repertoires in COVID-19. Generated by immunoSEQ multiplex PCR, the TCRdb table keeps only in-frame clones and is missing some. The table lists 20,000 to 25,000 clones, approximately 92% of them singletons. Sequencing was done on a sample of peripheral blood. The receptors shown here come from a human donor in a cohort sampled during active COVID-19.

This clone was detected once. The rearrangement joins TRBV6-6 to TRBJ2-7; 8 bases are shared with TRBD1. J was trimmed by 3 bases and V by 4 bases; bases with no gene match: 5. CDR3 length: 14 amino acids. Germline values: CDR1 MNHNY, CDR2 SVGAGI (reference sequence). The CDR3 DNA reads TGTGCCAGCAGTTCCCGAACAGGGGGCTACGAGCAGTACTTC. Its translation: CASSSRTGGYEQYF.

For this clone: The sample holds other DNA sequences that translate to the same CDR3. V gene TRBV18 combines with J gene TRBJ2-3; possibly TRBD1 for D (6 bases). The CDR3 sequence is 13 residues long. Germline-derived CDR1 and CDR2 are KGHSH and LQKENI. Trimming cost V 6 bases and J 0 bases, with 7 bases left between them. CDR3 nucleotide sequence: TGTGCCAGCTCGGGGGCCAGCACAGATACGCAGTATTTT. Translation: CASSGASTDTQYF.

Here the CDR3 DNA reads TGTGCCAGCAGCACACCTCAGGGGAGGGCAACTGAAGCTTTCTTT. Protein sequence: CASSTPQGRATEAFF. V usage is TRBV7-2 and J usage is TRBJ1-1, with TRBD1 as a possible D gene (6 bases). This CDR3 is 15 amino acids long. Trimming took off 5 bases at V and 5 bases at J, with 18 bases between the two ends. Germline CDR1 reads SGHTA; CDR2 reads FQGNSA. The full variable domain, rest sourced from reference TRBV7-2 and TRBJ1-1, is GAGVSQSPSNKVTEKGKDVELRCDPISGHTALYWYRQSLGQGLEFLIYFQGNSAPDKSGLPSDRFSAERTGGSVSTLTIQRTQQEDSAVYLCASSTPQGRATEAFFGQGTRLTVV.

V usage is TRBV7-9 and J usage is TRBJ1-2; no reliable D call. Germline values: CDR1 SEHNR, CDR2 FQNEAQ (reference sequence). Trimming took off 1 base at V and 6 bases at J, with 15 bases between the two ends. CDR3 length equals 15 residues. Written as DNA, the CDR3 is TGTGCCAGCAGCTTAGTAGGTTCCCCGAGGGATGGCTACACCTTC. It is translated as CASSLVGSPRDGYTF.

This chain links TRBV19 with TRBJ1-1; 10 nucleotides match TRBD1. Trimming at V came to 5 bases and at J to 6 bases, leaving 15 bases not matched to a gene. This CDR3 spans 17 amino acids. The V gene's germline CDR1 is LNHDA and CDR2 SQIVND (reference sequence). The CDR3 coding sequence is TGTGCCAGTAGTTACACGACAGGGGGCCTGAAATCCCCTGAAGCTTTCTTT. Translation: CASSYTTGGLKSPEAFF.

The chain employs TRBV3-1 (or the pseudogene TRBV3-2) and TRBJ2-3; TRBD2 agrees at 12 bases. The J segment lost 3 bases and the V segment lost 4 bases, leaving 2 bases of the junction unmatched. Per germline, CDR1 LGHDT and CDR2 YNNKEL (reference sequence). The CDR3 is 15 residues long. This CDR3 is CASSLGLAGTDTQYF. DNA for the CDR3: TGTGCCAGCAGCCTTGGACTAGCGGGAACAGATACGCAGTATTTT.

The chain employs TRBV5-1 and TRBJ2-3; possibly TRBD2 for D (6 bases). This CDR3 contains 15 residues. CDR1 and CDR2 (germline): SGHRS, YFSETQ. The V and J ends lost 1 base and 2 bases respectively, with 11 bases between them. CDR3 loop: CASSLYGGTTDTQYF. The CDR3 region has the DNA TGCGCCAGCAGCTTGTACGGGGGAACCACAGATACGCAGTATTTT.

The chain employs TRBV7-9 and TRBJ1-1; TRBD1 matches at 9 bases. This CDR3 has 14 residues. J gave up 11 bases and V 5 bases, and 12 bases lay outside the gene matches. Germline V gives CDR1 SEHNR, CDR2 FQNEAQ (reference sequence). The CDR3: CASSITGGEWEAFF. The CDR3 DNA reads TGTGCCAGCAGCATCACAGGGGGCGAATGGGAGGCTTTCTTT.

To note about this clone: The germline gene is not matched at one end of the junction; a read error may be the cause. The chain couples TRBV19 to TRBJ2-7, with 9 bases that match TRBD1. The CDR3 is 12 residues long. Germline V gene lookup returns CDR1 LNHDA and CDR2 SQIVND (reference sequence). The CDR3 nucleotides are TGTGCCAGTAGTATGCGACAGGGGGTCAGAGAGTTC. This translates into CASSMRQGVREF.

The chain employs TRBV11-2 and TRBJ2-7; TRBD1 aligns across 7 bases. This CDR3 contains 15 residues. Germline loops: CDR1 SGHAT, CDR2 FQNNGV. V shed 3 bases, J shed 1 base, and the junction held 6 bases outside the gene matches. The CDR3 loop reads CASSFTGAESYEQYF. The CDR3 DNA reads TGTGCCAGCAGCTTCACAGGGGCAGAGTCCTACGAGCAGTACTTC.

The genes are TRBV6-6 and TRBJ2-3; 9 bases agree with TRBD1. Looked up from germline, CDR1 is MNHNY and CDR2 is SVGAGI (reference sequence). The CDR3 length is 12 residues. The CDR3 DNA follows: TGTACCGGCGGGACAGGGTCAGATACGCAGTATTTT. Translated, it gives CTGGTGSDTQYF.

V and J are TRBV6-5 and TRBJ1-1, with 9 bases that match TRBD1. The CDR3 sequence is 15 residues long. V was pared by 6 bases and J by 6 bases, with 11 bases of the junction left unmatched. Germline V gene data show CDR1 as MNHEY and CDR2 as SVGAGI. In nucleotides, the CDR3 is TGTGCCAGCAGGTTCTCACAGGGGGCAAGGGCTGAAGCTTTCTTT. This gives the protein CASRFSQGARAEAFF.

V and J are TRBV30 and TRBJ1-2, with 9 bases fitting TRBD1. The CDR3 has 12 amino acids. The V gene end was trimmed by 4 bases and the J gene end by 8 bases; junction bases not matched to a gene: 5. Per germline, CDR1 GTSNPN and CDR2 SVGIG (reference sequence). The CDR3 here is CAWKRTGEGYTF. DNA of the CDR3: TGTGCCTGGAAAAGGACAGGGGAAGGCTACACCTTC.

The V gene is TRBV29-1, the J gene TRBJ1-4, with 8 bases identical to TRBD1. The CDR3 extends over 12 amino acids. Germline V gene lookup returns CDR1 SQVTM and CDR2 ANQGSEA. With 6 bases clipped from V and 7 bases from J, the junction kept 4 bases outside the gene matches. CDR3 in amino acids: CSVVTGGEKLFF. The CDR3 bases are TGCAGCGTCGTTACAGGGGGTGAAAAACTGTTTTTT.

This clone was counted between two and nine times. The chain uses TRBV12-3 or TRBV12-4 and TRBJ2-5; TRBD1 matches 8 bases. The J segment lost 4 bases and the V segment lost 6 bases, leaving 4 bases of the junction unmatched. The CDR3 length is 13 residues. The CDR3 loop is CASSPGGRETQYF. CDR3 DNA: TGTGCCAGCAGCCCAGGGGGCCGAGAGACCCAGTACTTC.

V is TRBV7-8 and J is TRBJ2-3; 8 positions agree with TRBD2. Trimming took 3 bases from V and 4 from J; bases not matched to a gene: 6. Germline V gene sequence: CDR1 SGHVS, CDR2 FQNEAQ. The CDR3 runs to 15 residues. This CDR3 is CASSFPGGAADTQYF. DNA for the CDR3: TGTGCCAGCAGCTTTCCCGGGGGGGCGGCAGATACGCAGTATTTT.

The rearrangement links TRBV5-4 to TRBJ1-1; D is perhaps TRBD1 (6 bases). The CDR3 is 17 amino acids. Germline V gene data show CDR1 as SGHNT and CDR2 as YYREEE (reference sequence). Trimming stripped 4 bases from V and 0 bases from J, with 19 bases between. The CDR3 spells CASSRTVSQGLNTEAFF. The DNA for the CDR3 is TGTGCCAGCAGCCGAACCGTTAGCCAGGGGTTGAACACTGAAGCTTTCTTT.

This chain links TRBV5-4 with TRBJ2-1; maybe TRBD1 (6 bases). There are 13 residues in the CDR3. From germline, CDR1 is SGHNT and CDR2 YYREEE (reference sequence). The ends were cut back, 3 bases at V and 8 bases at J, with 12 bases in the middle. The CDR3, as DNA: TGTGCCAGCAGCTGGTCAGGGGCGGATGAGCAGTTCTTC. It codes for CASSWSGADEQFF.

The V gene is TRBV9, the J gene TRBJ2-7, with 8 nucleotides matching TRBD1. Losses at the gene ends were 4 bases for V and 0 bases for J; bases not matched to a gene: 9. CDR1 and CDR2 from the germline V gene are SGDLS and YYNGEE. This CDR3 is built from 16 residues. Here the CDR3 reads CASSSWTGPPSYEQYF. The CDR3 coding sequence is TGTGCCAGCAGCTCGTGGACAGGGCCCCCCTCCTACGAGCAGTACTTC.

This chain uses TRBV27 with TRBJ1-1; 10 positions agree with TRBD1. The CDR3 covers 16 residues. Germline V gene sequence: CDR1 MNHEY, CDR2 SMNVEV (reference sequence). The V gene end was trimmed by 0 bases and the J gene end by 0 bases; junction bases not matched to a gene: 1. The CDR3 nucleotides read TGTGCCAGCAGTTTATCGACAGGGGGCATGAACACTGAAGCTTTCTTT. This codes for CASSLSTGGMNTEAFF.

V is TRBV6-5 and J is TRBJ1-5; D not certain. The CDR3 has 14 amino acids. V was shortened by 0 bases and J by 1 base, with 4 bases between the two germline ends. CDR1 and CDR2 (germline): MNHEY, SVGAGI. This chain's CDR3 is CASSYSLSNQPQHF. In DNA, the CDR3 is TGTGCCAGCAGTTACTCACTGAGCAATCAGCCCCAGCATTTT.

The chain carries TRBV2 and TRBJ2-3, with D perhaps TRBD2 (6 bases). The CDR3 has 15 amino acids. Per germline, CDR1 SNHLY and CDR2 FYNNEI. Trimming cost V 7 bases and J 5 bases, with 19 bases left between them. The CDR3 is CASTLEGLGGDTQYF. Here the CDR3 DNA reads TGTGCCAGCACCTTGGAGGGACTGGGGGGAGATACGCAGTATTTT. Drawing the rest from reference TRBV2 and TRBJ2-3, the complete variable domain is EPEVTQTPSHQVTQMGQEVILRCVPISNHLYFYWYRQILGQKVEFLVSFYNNEISEKSEIFDDQFSVERPDGSNFTLKIRSTKLEDSAMYFCASTLEGLGGDTQYFGPGTRLTVL.